This T cell receptor (beta chain) is from a study of T-cell memory formation after mild COVID-19. Overall study: Among the donors, TCR clusters were largely specific to each donor.

This CDR3 comprises 15 residues. V dropped 0 bases and J dropped 4 bases, with 12 bases sitting between them. Per germline, CDR1 MNHEY and CDR2 SVGAGI. Study observations and caveats: Proof of SARS-CoV-2 specificity was absent for the second-wave clones that crested on day 37.

The 5'RACE method, run with constant-segment primers, produced TCR alpha and TCR beta cDNA libraries (carrying sample barcodes and UMIs). A single record per CDR3 protein comes from TCRdb applying MiXCR to the 5' RACE reads. The table has about 430,000 distinct CDR3 sequences, more than 15% seen once. A note on this clonotype: Its matching antigen is unknown.

Sequenced material: PBMCs or a T cell subset sorted from them (not recorded which). The chain has TRBV6-5 and TRBJ1-2; the D is unclear. The source is a young man who had mild COVID-19 (a few samples of this study predate the infection). Cell type and time point are not known. CDR3 residues: CASSYSSRRIYGYTF. The CDR3 coding sequence is TGTGCCAGCAGTTACTCTTCGAGGAGGATCTATGGCTACACCTTC.